Below are 8 T cell receptor beta chains sequenced from a single sample in a study of T cell changes during pregnancy in multiple sclerosis. Assay used: immunoSEQ multiplex PCR; TCRdb lists only in-frame clones, some missing. The table shows around 50,000 clones, with approximately 91% occurring only once. This sample comprised peripheral blood, obtained after pregnancy. Receptor source: a female donor in good health, enrolled as a control in a pregnancy study.

The CDR3 loop reads CASSVDPGSAETQYF. Here the CDR3 DNA reads TGTGCCAGCAGCGTAGATCCGGGGTCGGCGGAGACCCAGTACTTC. The V gene is TRBV9, the J gene TRBJ2-5; a possible D gene is TRBD2 (5 bases). Germline assignment: CDR1 SGDLS and CDR2 YYNGEE. Trimming left V 0 bases short and J 5 bases short, with 14 bases between. CDR3 length: 15 residues.

This clone was picked up a small number of times. The genes are TRBV6-4 and TRBJ2-1; 7 bases match TRBD2. The CDR3 has 16 residues. The junction had 6 bases not matched to a gene; V was cut back by 2 bases and J by 2 bases. Germline V gene data show CDR1 as MRHNA and CDR2 as SNTAGT. CDR3 sequence reads: CASSDNGGGAYNEQFF. The CDR3 DNA reads as TGTGCCAGCAGTGACAATGGTGGGGGGGCCTACAATGAGCAGTTCTTC.

This clone was detected once. CDR3 sequence: CASSQRGGPQHF. The DNA for the CDR3 is TGTGCCAGCAGCCAAAGGGGCGGGCCCCAGCATTTT. J is TRBJ1-5 and V is TRBV6-1, with a weak D call TRBD1 (5 bases). CDR1 is MNHNS and CDR2 is SASEGT in the germline V gene. The CDR3 totals 12 residues. V lost 6 bases and J lost 9, with 12 bases in between.

The rearrangement links TRBV27 to TRBJ2-7, with D perhaps TRBD1 (6 bases). Germline CDR1 and CDR2: MNHEY and SMNVEV (reference sequence). The CDR3 sequence is 13 residues long. V gave up 3 bases and J gave up 2 bases, with 8 bases separating them. The CDR3 DNA reads as TGTGCCAGCAGTTTTCAGGGGACCTACGAGCAGTACTTC. Its translation: CASSFQGTYEQYF.

The CDR3 nucleotides are TGTGCCAGCAGCGAGGGAGACACTGAAGCTTTCTTT. Encoded protein: CASSEGDTEAFF. The rearrangement joins TRBV9 to TRBJ1-1; D is unresolved. Germline V gene data show CDR1 as SGDLS and CDR2 as YYNGEE. The ends were cut back, 3 bases at V and 3 bases at J, with 6 bases in the middle. The CDR3 is 12 residues long.

This clone occurred once. V and J are TRBV6-1 and TRBJ2-3; D remains unclear. The germline V gene encodes CDR1 MNHNS and CDR2 SASEGT. The CDR3 runs to 13 residues. V was trimmed by 7 bases and J by 4 bases, leaving 12 bases between them. For the CDR3, the DNA is TGTGCCAGCAAAATTCTAGGCGCAGATACGCAGTATTTT. This encodes CASKILGADTQYF.

V and J are TRBV6-5 and TRBJ1-6; no firm D call. In germline, CDR1 is MNHEY, CDR2 SVGAGI. The CDR3 loop spans 14 amino acids. V was shortened by 5 bases and J by 8 bases, with 13 bases between the two germline ends. DNA for the CDR3: TGTGCCAGCAGTCCCGAGATTTCGGATTCACCCCTCCACTTT. This translates into CASSPEISDSPLHF.

The CDR3 DNA follows: TGTGCCAGCAGTCCGGGGGGGCCCAACACTGAAGCTTTCTTT. The encoded protein is CASSPGGPNTEAFF. The chain is built from TRBV6-5 and TRBJ1-1; TRBD1 is a possible D gene (6 bases). The CDR3 sequence is 14 residues long. V lost 5 bases, J lost 2 bases, and 12 bases lay in between. CDR1 and CDR2 from the germline V gene are MNHEY and SVGAGI.